This T cell receptor beta chain was recorded in a study of blood T cell repertoires in COVID-19. Turning to the study itself: Researchers got acute and convalescent COVID-19 samples from the United States, Italy and Spain.

The assay was immunoSEQ multiplex PCR, and TCRdb's table has in-frame clones only and misses some. The sample includes tens of thousands of clones, over 80% seen only once; the top ten take under 9.5%. Trimming removed 3 bases from V and 3 bases from J, with 6 bases in between. Germline assignment: CDR1 PRHDT and CDR2 FYEKMQ (reference sequence). The CDR3 sequence is 12 residues long. The chain joins TRBV13 to TRBJ2-7; D gene uncertain. The source of this sequence is a human donor with active COVID-19. The donor label of this sample is uncertain. Sequenced: peripheral blood. DNA for the CDR3: TGTGCCAGCAGCTTTCTATTCTACGAGCAGTACTTC. It specifies CASSFLFYEQYF.